This TCR beta chain was recovered during a study of T cell changes during pregnancy in multiple sclerosis. The data were produced by immunoSEQ multiplex PCR, yet TCRdb's version contains in-frame clones alone and is incomplete. The sample lists roughly 110,000 clones, 75% to 95% occurring once. V gave up 2 bases and J gave up 0 bases, with 12 bases separating them. The CDR3 length is 16 residues. CDR1 SEHNR and CDR2 FQNEAQ come from the germline V gene (reference sequence). Sequencing was performed on peripheral blood, taken before pregnancy. The rearrangement joins TRBV7-9 to TRBJ2-3; no definite D call. This TCR came from a female donor with multiple sclerosis, enrolled in a pregnancy study. The CDR3 here is CASSLFILQSTDTQYF. CDR3 sequence (DNA): TGTGCCAGCAGCTTATTTATCCTGCAGAGCACAGATACGCAGTATTTT.